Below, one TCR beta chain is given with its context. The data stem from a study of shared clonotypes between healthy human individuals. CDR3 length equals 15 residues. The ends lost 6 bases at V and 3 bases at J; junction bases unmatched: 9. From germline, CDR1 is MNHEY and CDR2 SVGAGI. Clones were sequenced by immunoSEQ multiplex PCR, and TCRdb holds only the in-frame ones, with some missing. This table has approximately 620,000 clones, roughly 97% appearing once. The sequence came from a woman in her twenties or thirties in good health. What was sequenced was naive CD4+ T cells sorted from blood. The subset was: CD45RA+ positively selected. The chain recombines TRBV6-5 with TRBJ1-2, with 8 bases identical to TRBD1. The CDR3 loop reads CASRSTTGGHYGYTF. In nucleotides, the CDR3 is TGTGCCAGCAGGTCTACCACAGGGGGACACTATGGCTACACCTTC.